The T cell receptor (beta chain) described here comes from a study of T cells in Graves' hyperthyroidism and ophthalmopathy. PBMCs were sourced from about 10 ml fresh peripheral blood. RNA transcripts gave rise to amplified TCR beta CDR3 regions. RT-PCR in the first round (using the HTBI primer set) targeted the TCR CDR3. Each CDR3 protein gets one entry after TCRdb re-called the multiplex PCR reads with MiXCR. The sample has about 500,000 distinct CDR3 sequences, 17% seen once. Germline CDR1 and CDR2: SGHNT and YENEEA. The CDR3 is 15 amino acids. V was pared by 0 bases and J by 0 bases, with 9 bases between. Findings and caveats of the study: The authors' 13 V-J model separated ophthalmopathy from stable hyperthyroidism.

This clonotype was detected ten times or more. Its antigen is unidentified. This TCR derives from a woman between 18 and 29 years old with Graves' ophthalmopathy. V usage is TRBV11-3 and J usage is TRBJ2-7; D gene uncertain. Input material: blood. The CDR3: CASSLDGSSSYEQYF. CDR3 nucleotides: TGTGCCAGCAGCTTAGATGGGTCGAGCTCCTACGAGCAGTACTTC.